This T cell receptor beta chain was observed in a study of blood T cell repertoires in COVID-19. Across the study: From T cells, B-cell-depleted T cells, or PBMCs came the material, which was cDNA or gDNA.

Source study methods: Using reference gene primer amplification, nucleated cell counts were estimated. TCRdb keeps only in-frame clones here, not all; method: immunoSEQ multiplex PCR. The V and J calls and clone size are taken from that table; D and trimming were inferred from the DNA. Here the sample spans hundreds of thousands of clones, 70% to 90% being singletons. This CDR3 is 17 amino acids long. Unmatched junction bases numbered 9, after V lost 0 bases and J lost 6 bases. In germline, CDR1 is LNHNV, CDR2 YYDKDF (reference sequence). The TCR comes from a woman aged 40 to 50 with acute COVID-19. The sequencing input was PBMCs or T cells enriched from blood (not recorded which). V gene TRBV15 combines with J gene TRBJ2-1; TRBD2 agrees at 9 bases. The CDR3 DNA sequence: TGTGCCACCAGCAGAGACACACTAGCGGGTGAATTCAATGAGCAGTTCTTC. Amino acids: CATSRDTLAGEFNEQFF.